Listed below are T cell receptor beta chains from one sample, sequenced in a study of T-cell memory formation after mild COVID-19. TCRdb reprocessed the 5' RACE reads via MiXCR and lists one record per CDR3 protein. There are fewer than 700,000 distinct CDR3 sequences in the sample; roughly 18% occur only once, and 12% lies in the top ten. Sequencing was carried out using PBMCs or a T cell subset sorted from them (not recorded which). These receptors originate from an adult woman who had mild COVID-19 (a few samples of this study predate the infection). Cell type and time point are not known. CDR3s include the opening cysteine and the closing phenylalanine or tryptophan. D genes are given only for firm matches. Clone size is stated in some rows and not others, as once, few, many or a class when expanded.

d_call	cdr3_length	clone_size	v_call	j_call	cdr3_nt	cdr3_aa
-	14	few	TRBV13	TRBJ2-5	TGTGCCAGCAGCCGACAGGACCTCCAAGAGACCCAGTACTTC	CASSRQDLQETQYF
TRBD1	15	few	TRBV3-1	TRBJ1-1	TGTGCCAGCAGCTGGACAGGGGGCGCGAAGACTGAAGCTTTCTTT	CASSWTGGAKTEAFF
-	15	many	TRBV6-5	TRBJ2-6	TGTGCCAGCAGTTCTCAGGGCTCTGGGGCCAACGTCCTGACTTTC	CASSSQGSGANVLTF
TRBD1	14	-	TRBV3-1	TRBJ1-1	TGTGCCAGCAGCCAAGGTTGGACCAGGGGGGAAGCTTTCTTT	CASSQGWTRGEAFF
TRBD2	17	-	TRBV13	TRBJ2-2	TGTGCCAGCAGCGGAAAGGGACTAGCGGGGAGGATGGGGGAGCTGTTTTTT	CASSGKGLAGRMGELFF
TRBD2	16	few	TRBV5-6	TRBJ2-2	TGTGCCAGCAGCTTGGTGGCGGGGGGGCAGACCGGGGAGCTGTTTTTT	CASSLVAGGQTGELFF
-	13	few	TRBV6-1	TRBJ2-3	TGTGCCATCCTGATGCCCATCACAGATACGCAGTATTTT	CAILMPITDTQYF
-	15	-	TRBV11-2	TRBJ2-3	TGTGCCAGCAGCCTACAGGGAGGCTGGGCAGATACGCAGTATTTT	CASSLQGGWADTQYF
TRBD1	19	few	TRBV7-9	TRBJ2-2	TGTGCCAGCAGCTCGTTTCGGCTATTTGGACAGGGACACACCGGGGAGCTGTTTTTT	CASSSFRLFGQGHTGELFF
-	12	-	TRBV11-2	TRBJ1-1	TGTGCCAGCAGCCATCCACCGGGTGAAGCTTTCTTT	CASSHPPGEAFF
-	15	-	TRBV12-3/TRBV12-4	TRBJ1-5	TGTGCCAGCAGTTTAGGGCTCGAGGAGGGTCAGCCCCAGCATTTT	CASSLGLEEGQPQHF
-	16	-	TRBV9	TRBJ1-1	TGTGCCAGCAGCGTAGCCCCACAGGGAGGGAACACTGAAGCTTTCTTT	CASSVAPQGGNTEAFF
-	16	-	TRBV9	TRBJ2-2	TGTGCCAGCAGCCCCGTGAGTTCCCTTAACACCGGGGAGCTGTTTTTT	CASSPVSSLNTGELFF